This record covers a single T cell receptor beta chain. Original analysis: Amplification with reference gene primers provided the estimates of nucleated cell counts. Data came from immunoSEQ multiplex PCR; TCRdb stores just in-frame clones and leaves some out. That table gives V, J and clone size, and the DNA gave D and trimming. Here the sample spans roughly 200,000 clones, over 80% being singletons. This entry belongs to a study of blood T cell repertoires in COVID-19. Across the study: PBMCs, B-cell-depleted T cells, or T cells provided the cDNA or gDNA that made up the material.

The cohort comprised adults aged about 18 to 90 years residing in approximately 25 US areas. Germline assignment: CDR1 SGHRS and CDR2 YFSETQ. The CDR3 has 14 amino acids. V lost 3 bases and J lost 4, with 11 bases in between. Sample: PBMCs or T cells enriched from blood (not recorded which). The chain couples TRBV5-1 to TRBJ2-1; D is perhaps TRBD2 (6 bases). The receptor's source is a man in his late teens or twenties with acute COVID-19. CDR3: CASSYEEGYNEQFF. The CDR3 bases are TGCGCCAGCAGCTATGAGGAGGGGTACAATGAGCAGTTCTTC.